Below, 27 T cell receptor beta chains from the same sample are listed, as sequenced in a study of sequential checkpoint blockade in melanoma. Measured with immunoSEQ multiplex PCR; TCRdb has only the in-frame clones, and not every one. The table shows under 20,000 clones, with 73% occurring only once. As to treatment: randomized to nivolumab then ipilimumab (arm A) or the reverse (arm B). Sequencing was performed on CD8+ T cells sorted from blood (inferred from file names), taken from a patient given nivolumab and ipilimumab in sequence. These receptors were taken from a human donor with melanoma.

With regard to this clone: The junction does not match germline at one end; this may be a read error. The chain uses TRBV7-9 and TRBJ2-7, with 10 bases lining up with TRBD1. The CDR3 covers 11 residues. Per germline, CDR1 SEHNR and CDR2 FQNEAQ (reference sequence). CDR3 in amino acids: CAGGQGMIEHF. The CDR3 nucleotides read TGTGCCGGGGGACAGGGGATGATCGAGCACTTC.

In its sample, this clone ranks as medium-sized (0.01 to 0.1%). The rearrangement links TRBV19 to TRBJ1-1, with D tentatively TRBD1 (5 bases). The CDR3 covers 14 residues. The ends were cut back, 7 bases at V and 4 bases at J, with 16 bases in the middle. Germline loops: CDR1 LNHDA, CDR2 SQIVND (reference sequence). The CDR3 bases are TGTGCCAGTACCCGGACGCGGGGGATCACTGAAGCTTTCTTT. Translation gives CASTRTRGITEAFF. Based on the CDR3 plus reference TRBV19 and TRBJ1-1, the full variable domain is DGGITQSPKYLFRKEGQNVTLSCEQNLNHDAMYWYRQDPGQGLRLIYYSQIVNDFQKGDIAEGYSVSREKKESFPLTVTSAQKNPTAFYLCASTRTRGITEAFFGQGTRLTVV.

The rearrangement uses TRBV27 and TRBJ2-7; 9 bases map to TRBD1. Trimming removed 0 bases from V and 3 bases from J; junction bases left unmatched: 6. The CDR3 runs 16 residues. Germline-derived CDR1 and CDR2 are MNHEY and SMNVEV (reference sequence). In DNA form, the CDR3 reads TGTGCCAGCAGTTTATCTCCGGGACAGGGACTCTACGAGCAGTACTTC. It yields the protein CASSLSPGQGLYEQYF.

The chain couples TRBV6-1 to TRBJ1-2, with 8 positions matching TRBD1. The CDR3 is 16 residues long. With 1 base clipped from V and 4 bases from J, the junction kept 8 bases outside the gene matches. The germline CDR1 and CDR2 sequences are MNHNS and SASEGT. CDR3 sequence (DNA): TGTGCCAGCAGTGAAGGACAGGGGCGCGGTATCTATGGCTACACCTTC. Protein sequence: CASSEGQGRGIYGYTF.

This clone was counted once. The chain carries TRBV7-9 and TRBJ2-5, with 8 bases that match TRBD1. CDR3 length: 15 residues. J was trimmed by 5 bases and V by 4 bases; bases with no gene match: 9. Germline lookup yields CDR1 SEHNR and CDR2 FQNEAQ (reference sequence). The CDR3 is CASSSTDREKETQYF. CDR3 nucleotide sequence: TGTGCCAGCAGCTCAACGGACAGGGAAAAGGAGACCCAGTACTTC.

The chain has TRBV6-5 and TRBJ2-7, with 8 nucleotides matching TRBD1. The CDR3 extends over 14 amino acids. Germline-derived CDR1 and CDR2 are MNHEY and SVGAGI. J was trimmed by 6 bases and V by 4 bases; bases with no gene match: 8. CDR3 nucleotide sequence: TGTGCCAGCAGTTGGCAGGGGGCGGGTTCCGAGCAGTACTTC. Protein sequence: CASSWQGAGSEQYF.

The chain links TRBV4-1 to TRBJ2-1, with D maybe TRBD1 (5 bases). Germline assignment: CDR1 MGHRA and CDR2 YSYEKL. This CDR3 is built from 12 residues. The ends were cut back, 8 bases at V and 6 bases at J, with 11 bases in the middle. CDR3: CASLGRLNEQFF. The CDR3 DNA follows: TGCGCCAGCCTGGGGCGCCTCAATGAGCAGTTCTTC.

The chain carries TRBV6-5 and TRBJ2-1; 7 bases are a match to TRBD2. From germline, CDR1 is MNHEY and CDR2 SVGAGI. The CDR3 is made up of 13 amino acids. With V trimmed by 8 bases and J by 6 bases, 7 bases remained unmatched. In DNA, the CDR3 is TGTGCCAGCTGTAAGAGGGAGGGCAATGAGCAGTTCTTC. Translating gives CASCKREGNEQFF.

As DNA, the CDR3 is TGTGCCAGCAGTTTACGCCGTTGGGACAGGGGCTCCTACGAGCAGTACTTC. Translation: CASSLRRWDRGSYEQYF. This chain links TRBV28 with TRBJ2-7; 10 bases are shared with TRBD1. V lost 2 bases, J lost 0 bases, and 7 bases stayed unmatched. In germline, CDR1 is MDHEN, CDR2 SYDVKM. The CDR3 length is 17 residues.

This sequence joins TRBV28 and TRBJ2-5; D is undetermined. Germline V lookup: CDR1 MDHEN, CDR2 SYDVKM. V was cut by 2 bases and J by 3 bases, with 13 bases left in between. The CDR3 runs to 15 residues. As DNA, the CDR3 is TGTGCCAGCAGTTTAGGCCCGATCCTGGAAGAGACCCAGTACTTC. Translated: CASSLGPILEETQYF.

V and J are TRBV7-6 and TRBJ2-1; 7 bases match TRBD2. Germline CDR1 SGHVS, CDR2 FNYEAQ. J lost 5 bases, V lost 1 base, and 8 bases had no gene match. The CDR3 covers 16 residues. The CDR3 reads CASSLEGRELHNEQFF. The CDR3 nucleotides read TGTGCCAGCAGCTTAGAGGGGCGGGAGCTCCACAATGAGCAGTTCTTC.

This sequence joins TRBV10-1 and TRBJ2-2, with D hard to call. Trimming took 0 bases from V and 3 from J, leaving 2 bases between them. The germline gives CDR1 WNHNN, CDR2 SYGVQD (reference sequence). The CDR3 contains 13 residues. CDR3 coding DNA: TGCGCCAGCAGTGAGTCCGACACCGGGGAGCTGTTTTTT. Translation: CASSESDTGELFF.

This clone showed up just a few times. The V and J genes are TRBV9 and TRBJ2-7; a possible D gene is TRBD2 (7 bases). The CDR3 runs to 15 residues. Germline V CDR1 and CDR2: SGDLS, YYNGEE. V was trimmed by 5 bases and J by 3 bases, leaving 18 bases between them. The CDR3: CASSGAGAFYYEQYF. The CDR3 region has the DNA TGTGCCAGCAGTGGTGCGGGGGCCTTCTACTACGAGCAGTACTTC.

The V and J genes are TRBV25-1 and TRBJ2-3; 8 bases agree with TRBD1. The trim removed 8 bases at V and 2 bases at J, leaving 6 bases unmatched. Germline CDR1 reads MGHDK; CDR2 reads SYGVNS. The CDR3 length is 14 residues. CDR3 in amino acids: CASGQGRFTDTQYF. CDR3 nucleotides: TGTGCCAGCGGACAGGGCCGGTTCACAGATACGCAGTATTTT.

The genes are TRBV6-4 and TRBJ2-1; TRBD2 matches at 10 bases. V lost 2 bases and J lost 0; bases outside the gene matches: 7. The V gene's germline CDR1 is MRHNA and CDR2 SNTAGT. The CDR3 sequence is 18 residues long. In DNA, the CDR3 is TGTGCCAGCAGTGACAAGCGGGAGGGAGTTGGCTCCTACAATGAGCAGTTCTTC. Translating it yields CASSDKREGVGSYNEQFF.

The rearrangement links TRBV7-9 to TRBJ2-3; 9 nucleotides align to TRBD1. This CDR3 spans 16 amino acids. Losses at the gene ends were 2 bases for V and 4 bases for J; bases not matched to a gene: 7. Germline V gene sequence: CDR1 SEHNR, CDR2 FQNEAQ (reference sequence). CDR3 nucleotide sequence: TGTGCCAGCAGCTTATTTAGACGGGACAGGGCAGATACGCAGTATTTT. It translates to CASSLFRRDRADTQYF.

This clone has more than one count but fewer than ten. This chain uses TRBV18 with TRBJ2-2; TRBD1 matches 7 bases. Germline CDR1 KGHSH, CDR2 LQKENI. Trimming removed 6 bases from V and 6 bases from J; junction bases left unmatched: 10. The CDR3 extends over 15 amino acids. CDR3: CASSQYRGRAGELFF. For the CDR3, the DNA is TGTGCCAGCTCGCAATACAGGGGTCGAGCCGGGGAGCTGTTTTTT. The full variable domain, its missing parts supplied by reference TRBV18 and TRBJ2-2, is NAGVMQNPRHLVRRRGQEARLRCSPMKGHSHVYWYRQLPEEGLKFMVYLQKENIIDESGMPKERFSAEFPKEGPSILRIQQVVRGDSAAYFCASSQYRGRAGELFFGEGSRLTVL.

The V call is TRBV25-1, the J call TRBJ2-5; TRBD1 aligns across 9 bases. CDR1 is MGHDK and CDR2 is SYGVNS in the germline V gene. This CDR3 comprises 15 residues. V was clipped by 7 bases and J by 5 bases; unmatched bases: 11. In DNA form, the CDR3 reads TGTGCCAGCACTAAGTGGGACAGGGCGAGGGAGACCCAGTACTTC. Amino acid sequence: CASTKWDRARETQYF.

The chain is built from TRBV6-6 and TRBJ2-2; D not certain. This CDR3 has 15 residues. Trimming left V 8 bases short and J 6 bases short, with 19 bases between. Germline CDR1 MNHNY, CDR2 SVGAGI (reference sequence). The CDR3: CASRQPVAVAGELFF. CDR3 DNA sequence: TGTGCCAGCCGTCAACCCGTGGCCGTGGCCGGGGAGCTGTTTTTT.

The J gene is TRBJ1-1, the V gene TRBV19; D gene uncertain. The length of the CDR3 is 15 residues. V lost 2 bases to trimming and J lost 1 base, with 11 bases between them. CDR1 LNHDA and CDR2 SQIVND come from the germline V gene (reference sequence). The CDR3 is CASSIRAGGNTEAFF. The CDR3 DNA reads TGTGCCAGTAGTATAAGGGCGGGAGGGAACACTGAAGCTTTCTTT.

V and J are TRBV21-1 and TRBJ1-5; the table names TRBD1, a call not compared with the DNA. TRBV21-1 is marked as a pseudogene. The length of the CDR3 is 16 residues. Here the CDR3 DNA reads TGTGCCAGCAGCAAAGAGGCAGGCGAAGGAAATCAGCCCCAGCATTTT. Translated, it gives CASSKEAGEGNQPQHF.

This clone was found once. This chain joins TRBV27 and TRBJ2-7; maybe TRBD1 (5 bases). CDR1 is MNHEY, CDR2 SMNVEV, per germline (reference sequence). This CDR3 has 16 amino acids. V was trimmed by 5 bases and J by 3 bases, leaving 20 bases between them. The chain's CDR3 is CASSPSPDSILYEQYF. In DNA, the CDR3 is TGTGCCAGCAGTCCCTCCCCCGACAGTATCCTCTACGAGCAGTACTTC.

This rearrangement joins TRBV9 to TRBJ2-2; a weak D match, TRBD2 (6 bases). This CDR3 region has 13 residues. The germline CDR1 and CDR2 sequences are SGDLS and YYNGEE. Trimming cost V 0 bases and J 12 bases, with 12 bases left between them. CDR3: CASSVGGDSQLFF. As DNA, the CDR3 is TGTGCCAGCAGCGTAGGTGGGGACTCGCAGCTGTTTTTT.

The rearrangement links TRBV7-6 to TRBJ1-1; D is unclear. CDR1 is SGHVS, CDR2 FNYEAQ, per germline. Between the trimmed V and J ends, which lost 0 bases and 0 bases, there was a span of 8 bases. The CDR3 runs to 15 residues. CDR3 residues: CASSLAPGVNTEAFF. CDR3 coding DNA: TGTGCCAGCAGCTTAGCGCCCGGGGTGAACACTGAAGCTTTCTTT.

The CDR3 protein is CASSITVNTEAFF. The CDR3 nucleotides read TGTGCCAGTAGTATAACAGTCAACACTGAAGCTTTCTTT. The gene calls are TRBV19 and TRBJ1-1; D gene ambiguous. The length of the CDR3 is 13 residues. CDR1 LNHDA and CDR2 SQIVND come from the germline V gene (reference sequence). The V and J ends lost 2 bases and 2 bases respectively, with 6 bases between them.

The rearrangement uses TRBV7-6 and TRBJ2-5; TRBD1 aligns across 7 bases. TRBJ2-7 matches the DNA end more closely, so the J call is doubtful. The CDR3 loop spans 15 amino acids. In germline, CDR1 is SGHVS, CDR2 FNYEAQ. Here the CDR3 DNA reads TGTGCCAGCAGCTTAGATAGACAGGGTAACTACGAGCAGTACTTC. Translated: CASSLDRQGNYEQYF.

This clone was observed once. V and J are TRBV27 and TRBJ2-1; D not certain. Per germline, CDR1 MNHEY and CDR2 SMNVEV (reference sequence). Trimming removed 5 bases from V and 0 bases from J, with 5 bases in between. The CDR3 runs 13 residues. The CDR3 loop reads CASSLFSYNEQFF. The CDR3, as DNA: TGTGCCAGCAGTCTCTTCTCCTACAATGAGCAGTTCTTC.